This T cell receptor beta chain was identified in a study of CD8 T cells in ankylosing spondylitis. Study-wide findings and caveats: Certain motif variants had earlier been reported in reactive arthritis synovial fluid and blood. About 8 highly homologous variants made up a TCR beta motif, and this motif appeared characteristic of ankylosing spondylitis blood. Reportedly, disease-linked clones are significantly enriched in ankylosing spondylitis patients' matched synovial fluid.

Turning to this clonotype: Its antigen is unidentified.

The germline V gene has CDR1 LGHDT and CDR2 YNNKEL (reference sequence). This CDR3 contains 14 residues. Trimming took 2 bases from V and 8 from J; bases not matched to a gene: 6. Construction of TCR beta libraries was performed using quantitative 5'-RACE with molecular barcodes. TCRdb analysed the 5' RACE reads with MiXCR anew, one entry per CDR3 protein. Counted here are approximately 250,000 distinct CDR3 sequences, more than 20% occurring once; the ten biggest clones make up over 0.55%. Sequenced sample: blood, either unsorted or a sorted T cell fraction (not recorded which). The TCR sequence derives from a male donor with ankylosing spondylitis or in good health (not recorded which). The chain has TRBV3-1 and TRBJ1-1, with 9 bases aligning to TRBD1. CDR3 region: CASSQSLDRGEAFF. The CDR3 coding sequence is TGTGCCAGCAGCCAATCGCTGGACAGGGGCGAAGCTTTCTTT.